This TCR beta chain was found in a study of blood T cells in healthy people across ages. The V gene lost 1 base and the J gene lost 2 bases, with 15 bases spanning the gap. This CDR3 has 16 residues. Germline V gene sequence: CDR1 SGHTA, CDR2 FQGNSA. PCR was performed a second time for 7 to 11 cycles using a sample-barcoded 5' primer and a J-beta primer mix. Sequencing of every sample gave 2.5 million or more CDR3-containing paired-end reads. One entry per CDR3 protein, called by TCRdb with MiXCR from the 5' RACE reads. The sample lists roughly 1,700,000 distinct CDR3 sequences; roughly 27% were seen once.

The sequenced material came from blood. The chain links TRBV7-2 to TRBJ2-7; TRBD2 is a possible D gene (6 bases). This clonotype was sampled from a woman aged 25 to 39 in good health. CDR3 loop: CASSLGSGGPTYEQYF. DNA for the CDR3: TGTGCCAGCAGCTTAGGGTCCGGGGGACCTACCTACGAGCAGTACTTC. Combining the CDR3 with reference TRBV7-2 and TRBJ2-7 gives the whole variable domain GAGVSQSPSNKVTEKGKDVELRCDPISGHTALYWYRQSLGQGLEFLIYFQGNSAPDKSGLPSDRFSAERTGGSVSTLTIQRTQQEDSAVYLCASSLGSGGPTYEQYFGPGTRLTVT.